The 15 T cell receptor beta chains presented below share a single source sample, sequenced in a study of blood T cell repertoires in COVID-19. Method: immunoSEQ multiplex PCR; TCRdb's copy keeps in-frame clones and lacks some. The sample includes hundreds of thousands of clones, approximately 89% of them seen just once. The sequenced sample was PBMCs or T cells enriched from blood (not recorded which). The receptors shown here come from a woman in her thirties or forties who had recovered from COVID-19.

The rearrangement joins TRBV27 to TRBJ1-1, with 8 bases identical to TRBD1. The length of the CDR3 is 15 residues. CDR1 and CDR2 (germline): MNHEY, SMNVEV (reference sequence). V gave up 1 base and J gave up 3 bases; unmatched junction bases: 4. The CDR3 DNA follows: TGTGCCAGCAGTTTATTCCCGACAGGGGACACTGAAGCTTTCTTT. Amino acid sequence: CASSLFPTGDTEAFF.

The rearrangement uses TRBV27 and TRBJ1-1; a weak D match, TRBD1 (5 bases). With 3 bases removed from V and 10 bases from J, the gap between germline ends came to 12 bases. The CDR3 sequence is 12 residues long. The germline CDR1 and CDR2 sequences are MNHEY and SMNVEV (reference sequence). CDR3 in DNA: TGTGCCAGCAGTTTCCCAGGGTACCGAGCTTTCTTT. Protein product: CASSFPGYRAFF.

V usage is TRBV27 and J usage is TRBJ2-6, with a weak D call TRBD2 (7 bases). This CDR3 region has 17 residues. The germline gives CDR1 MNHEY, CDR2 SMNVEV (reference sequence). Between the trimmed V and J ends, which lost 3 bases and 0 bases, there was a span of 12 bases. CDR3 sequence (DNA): TGTGCCAGCAGTTTCCAGGGGAGGGCCTCTGGGGCCAACGTCCTGACTTTC. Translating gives CASSFQGRASGANVLTF.

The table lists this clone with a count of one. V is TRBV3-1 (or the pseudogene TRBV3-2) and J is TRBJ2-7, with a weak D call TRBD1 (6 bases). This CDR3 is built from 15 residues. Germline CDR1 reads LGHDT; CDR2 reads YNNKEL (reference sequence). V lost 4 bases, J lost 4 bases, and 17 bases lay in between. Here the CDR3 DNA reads TGTGCCAGCAGCCCGGTGGGGGCGCCAAGGTACGAGCAGTACTTC. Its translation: CASSPVGAPRYEQYF.

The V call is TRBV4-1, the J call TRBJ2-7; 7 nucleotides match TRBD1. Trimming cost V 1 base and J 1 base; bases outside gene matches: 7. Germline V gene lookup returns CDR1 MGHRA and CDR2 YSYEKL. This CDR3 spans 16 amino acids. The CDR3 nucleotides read TGCGCCAGCAGCCAAGGGCCCGGGACAGAGTCCTACGAGCAGTACTTC. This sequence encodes CASSQGPGTESYEQYF.

The CDR3 here is CAWSVGTGGYGANVLTF. CDR3 bases: TGTGCCTGGAGTGTTGGGACAGGGGGGTATGGGGCCAACGTCCTGACTTTC. The chain has TRBV30 and TRBJ2-6; 11 bases align to TRBD1. Germline loops: CDR1 GTSNPN, CDR2 SVGIG (reference sequence). Trimming took 0 bases from V and 3 from J; bases not matched to a gene: 4. The length of the CDR3 is 17 residues.

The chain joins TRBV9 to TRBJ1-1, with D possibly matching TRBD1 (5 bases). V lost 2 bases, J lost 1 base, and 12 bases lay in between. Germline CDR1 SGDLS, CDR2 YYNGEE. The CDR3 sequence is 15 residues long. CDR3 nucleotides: TGTGCCAGCAGCGTGGGCCCACAGGCGAACACTGAAGCTTTCTTT. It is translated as CASSVGPQANTEAFF.

The CDR3: CASSYQGSSGNTIYF. The CDR3 nucleotides are TGTGCCAGCAGTTACCAGGGCAGCTCTGGAAACACCATATATTTT. The rearrangement uses TRBV6-5 and TRBJ1-3, with D tentatively TRBD1 (5 bases). The CDR3 has 15 residues. Per the germline V gene, CDR1 is MNHEY and CDR2 is SVGAGI. The ends were cut back, 2 bases at V and 0 bases at J, with 8 bases in the middle.

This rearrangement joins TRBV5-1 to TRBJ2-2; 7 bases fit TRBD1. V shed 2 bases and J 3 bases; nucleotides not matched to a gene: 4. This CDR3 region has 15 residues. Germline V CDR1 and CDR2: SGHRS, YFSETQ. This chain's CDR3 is CASSLQGPHTGELFF. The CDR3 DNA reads TGCGCCAGCAGCTTACAGGGGCCCCACACCGGGGAGCTGTTTTTT.

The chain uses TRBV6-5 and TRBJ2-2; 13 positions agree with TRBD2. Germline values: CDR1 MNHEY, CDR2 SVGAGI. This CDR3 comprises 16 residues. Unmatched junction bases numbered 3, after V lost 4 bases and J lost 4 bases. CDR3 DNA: TGTGCCAGCAGTTTACTAGCGGGGGGGGGCACCGGGGAGCTGTTTTTT. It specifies CASSLLAGGGTGELFF.

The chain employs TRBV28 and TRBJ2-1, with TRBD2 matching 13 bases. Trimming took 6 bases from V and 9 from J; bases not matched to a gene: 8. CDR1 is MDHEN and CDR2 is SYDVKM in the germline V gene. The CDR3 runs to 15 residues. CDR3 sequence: CASSEPGLAGIEQFF. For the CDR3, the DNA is TGTGCCAGCAGCGAACCGGGACTAGCGGGGATTGAGCAGTTCTTC.

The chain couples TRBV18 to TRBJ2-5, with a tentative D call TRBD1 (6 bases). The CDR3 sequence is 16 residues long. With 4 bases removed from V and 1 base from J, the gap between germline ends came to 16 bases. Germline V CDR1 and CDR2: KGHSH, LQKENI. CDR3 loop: CASSRNAQGVQETQYF. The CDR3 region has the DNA TGTGCCAGCTCACGGAACGCACAGGGAGTCCAAGAGACCCAGTACTTC.

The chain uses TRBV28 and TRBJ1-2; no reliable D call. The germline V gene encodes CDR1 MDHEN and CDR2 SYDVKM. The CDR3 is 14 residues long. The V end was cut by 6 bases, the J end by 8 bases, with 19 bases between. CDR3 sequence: CASRPPRWLEGYTF. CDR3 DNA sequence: TGTGCCAGCAGGCCCCCTCGGTGGTTGGAGGGCTACACCTTC.

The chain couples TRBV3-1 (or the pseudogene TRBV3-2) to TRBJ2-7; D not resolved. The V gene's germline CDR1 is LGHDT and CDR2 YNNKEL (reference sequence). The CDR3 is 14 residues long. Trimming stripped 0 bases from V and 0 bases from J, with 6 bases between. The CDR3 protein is CASSQEQSSYEQYF. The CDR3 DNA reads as TGTGCCAGCAGCCAAGAGCAGTCCTCCTACGAGCAGTACTTC.

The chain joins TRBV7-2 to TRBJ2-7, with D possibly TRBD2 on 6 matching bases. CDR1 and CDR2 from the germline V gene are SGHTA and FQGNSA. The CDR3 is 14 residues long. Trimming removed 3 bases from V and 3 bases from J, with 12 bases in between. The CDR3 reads CASSLGRGHYEQYF. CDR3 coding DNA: TGTGCCAGCAGCTTGGGGCGGGGCCACTACGAGCAGTACTTC. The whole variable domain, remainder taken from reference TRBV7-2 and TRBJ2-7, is GAGVSQSPSNKVTEKGKDVELRCDPISGHTALYWYRQSLGQGLEFLIYFQGNSAPDKSGLPSDRFSAERTGGSVSTLTIQRTQQEDSAVYLCASSLGRGHYEQYFGPGTRLTVT.